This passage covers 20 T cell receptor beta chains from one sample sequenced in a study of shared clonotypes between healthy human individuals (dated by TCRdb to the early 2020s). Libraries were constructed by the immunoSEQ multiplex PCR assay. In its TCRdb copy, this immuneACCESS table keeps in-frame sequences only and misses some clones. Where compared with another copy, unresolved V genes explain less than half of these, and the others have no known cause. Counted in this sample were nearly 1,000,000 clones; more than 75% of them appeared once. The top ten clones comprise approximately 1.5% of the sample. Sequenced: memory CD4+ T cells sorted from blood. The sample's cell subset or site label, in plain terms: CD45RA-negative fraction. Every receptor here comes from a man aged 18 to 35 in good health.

CDR3 sequence reads: CASSPGGGGWTKNIQYF. CDR3 sequence (DNA): TGTGCCAGCAGTCCCGGAGGGGGGGGATGGACCAAAAACATTCAGTACTTC. The gene calls are TRBV28 and TRBJ2-4; a weak D match, TRBD2 (7 bases). V was clipped by 5 bases and J by 2 bases, with 19 bases between them. CDR1 is MDHEN, CDR2 SYDVKM, per germline. This CDR3 has 17 amino acids. The whole variable domain, remainder taken from reference TRBV28 and TRBJ2-4, is DVKVTQSSRYLVKRTGEKVFLECVQDMDHENMFWYRQDPGLGLRLIYFSYDVKMKEKGDIPEGYSVSREKKERFSLILESASTNQTSMYLCASSPGGGGWTKNIQYFGAGTRLSVL.

CDR3 bases: TGTGCCAGCAGGTGGGGGCCAGGGCGCTACACCTTC. Its protein product is CASRWGPGRYTF. This rearrangement joins TRBV11-2 to TRBJ1-2, with a tentative D call TRBD1 (6 bases). V lost 6 bases and J lost 9, with 14 bases in between. Germline lookup yields CDR1 SGHAT and CDR2 FQNNGV. The CDR3 runs 12 residues.

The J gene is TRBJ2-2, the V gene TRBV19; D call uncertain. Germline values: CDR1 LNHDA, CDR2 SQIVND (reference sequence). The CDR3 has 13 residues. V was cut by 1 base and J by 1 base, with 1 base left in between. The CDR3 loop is CASSIGNTGELFF. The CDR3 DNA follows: TGTGCCAGTAGTATAGGGAACACCGGGGAGCTGTTTTTT.

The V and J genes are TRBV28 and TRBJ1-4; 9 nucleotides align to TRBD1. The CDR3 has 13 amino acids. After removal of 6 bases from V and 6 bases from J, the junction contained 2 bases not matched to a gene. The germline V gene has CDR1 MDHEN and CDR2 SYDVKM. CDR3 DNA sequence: TGTGCCAGCAGGGGACAGGGTTATGAAAAACTGTTTTTT. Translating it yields CASRGQGYEKLFF.

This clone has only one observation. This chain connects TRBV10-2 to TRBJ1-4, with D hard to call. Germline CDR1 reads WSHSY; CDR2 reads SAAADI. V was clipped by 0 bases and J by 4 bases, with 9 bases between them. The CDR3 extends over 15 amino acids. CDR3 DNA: TGCGCCAGCAGTGAGTCGCAACGGAATAATGAAAAACTGTTTTTT. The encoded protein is CASSESQRNNEKLFF.

The CDR3 reads CASSPGTGAGYEQYF. DNA for the CDR3: TGTGCCAGCTCACCAGGGACAGGGGCGGGCTACGAGCAGTACTTC. V is TRBV18 and J is TRBJ2-7; 10 nucleotides align to TRBD1. V gave up 2 bases and J gave up 3 bases; unmatched junction bases: 4. Germline values: CDR1 KGHSH, CDR2 LQKENI. The CDR3 runs to 15 residues. The full variable domain, with the rest looked up from reference TRBV18 and TRBJ2-7, is NAGVMQNPRHLVRRRGQEARLRCSPMKGHSHVYWYRQLPEEGLKFMVYLQKENIIDESGMPKERFSAEFPKEGPSILRIQQVVRGDSAAYFCASSPGTGAGYEQYFGPGTRLTVT.

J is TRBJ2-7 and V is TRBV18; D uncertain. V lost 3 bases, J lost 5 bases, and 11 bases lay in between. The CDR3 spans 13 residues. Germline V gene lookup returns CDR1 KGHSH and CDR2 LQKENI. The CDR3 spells CASSPTTLHEQYF. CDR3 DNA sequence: TGTGCCAGCTCACCGACCACCCTCCACGAGCAGTACTTC.

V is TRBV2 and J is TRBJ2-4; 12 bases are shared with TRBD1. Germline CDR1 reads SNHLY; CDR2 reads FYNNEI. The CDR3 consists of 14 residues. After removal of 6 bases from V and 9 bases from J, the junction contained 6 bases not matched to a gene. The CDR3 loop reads CASRGTGGLGIQYF. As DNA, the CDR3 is TGTGCCAGCAGAGGGACAGGGGGCTTGGGCATTCAGTACTTC.

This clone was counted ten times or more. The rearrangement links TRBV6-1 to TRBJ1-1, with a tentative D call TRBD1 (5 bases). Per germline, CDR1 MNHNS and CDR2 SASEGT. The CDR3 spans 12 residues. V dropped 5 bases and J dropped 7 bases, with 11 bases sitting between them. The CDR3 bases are TGTGCCAGCAGTTTACGGGACTTTGAAGCTTTCTTT. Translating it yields CASSLRDFEAFF.

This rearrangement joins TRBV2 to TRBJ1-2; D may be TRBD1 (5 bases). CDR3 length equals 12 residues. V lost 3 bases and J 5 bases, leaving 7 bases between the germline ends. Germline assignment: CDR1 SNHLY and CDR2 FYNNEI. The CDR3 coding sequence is TGTGCCAGCAGTGATGGGGGGTATGGCTACACCTTC. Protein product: CASSDGGYGYTF.

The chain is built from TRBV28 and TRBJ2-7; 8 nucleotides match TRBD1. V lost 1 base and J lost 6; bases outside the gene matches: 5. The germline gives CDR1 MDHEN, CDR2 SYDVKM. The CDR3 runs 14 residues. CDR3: CASSLLQGVSEQYF. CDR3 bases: TGTGCCAGCAGTTTATTACAGGGGGTAAGCGAGCAGTACTTC.

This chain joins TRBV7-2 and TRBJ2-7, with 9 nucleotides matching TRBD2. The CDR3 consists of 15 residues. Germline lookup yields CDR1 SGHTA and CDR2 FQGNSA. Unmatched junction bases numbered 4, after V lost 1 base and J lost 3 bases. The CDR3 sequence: CASSLGTSVLYEQYF. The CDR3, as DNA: TGTGCCAGCAGCTTAGGGACTAGCGTTCTCTACGAGCAGTACTTC.

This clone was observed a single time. The chain's CDR3 is CASSPGTDGNTIYF. As DNA, the CDR3 is TGTGCCAGCAGTCCGGGGACAGATGGAAACACCATATATTTT. This rearrangement joins TRBV5-4 to TRBJ1-3; 7 nucleotides match TRBD1. The CDR3 is made up of 14 amino acids. V gave up 5 bases and J gave up 3 bases; unmatched junction bases: 5. CDR1 SGHNT and CDR2 YYREEE come from the germline V gene (reference sequence).

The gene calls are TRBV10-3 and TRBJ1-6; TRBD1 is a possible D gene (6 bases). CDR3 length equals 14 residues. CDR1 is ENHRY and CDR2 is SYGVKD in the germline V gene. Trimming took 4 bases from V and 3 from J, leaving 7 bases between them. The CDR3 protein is CAISGTDYNSPLHF. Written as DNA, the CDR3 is TGTGCCATCAGTGGGACAGACTATAATTCACCCCTCCACTTT.

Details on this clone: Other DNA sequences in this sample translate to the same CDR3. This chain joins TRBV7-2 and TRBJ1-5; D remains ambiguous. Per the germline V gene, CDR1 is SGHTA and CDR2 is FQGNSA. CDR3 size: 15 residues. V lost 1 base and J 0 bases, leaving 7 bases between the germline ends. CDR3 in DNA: TGTGCCAGCAGCTTAGGAGACCATAGCAATCAGCCCCAGCATTTT. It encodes CASSLGDHSNQPQHF.

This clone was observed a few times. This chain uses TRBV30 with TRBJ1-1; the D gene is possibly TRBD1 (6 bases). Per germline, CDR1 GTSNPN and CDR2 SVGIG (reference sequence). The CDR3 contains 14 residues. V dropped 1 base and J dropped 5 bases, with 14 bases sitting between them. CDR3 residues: CAWSAGQLRTEAFF. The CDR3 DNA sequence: TGTGCCTGGAGTGCAGGACAGCTGCGGACTGAAGCTTTCTTT.

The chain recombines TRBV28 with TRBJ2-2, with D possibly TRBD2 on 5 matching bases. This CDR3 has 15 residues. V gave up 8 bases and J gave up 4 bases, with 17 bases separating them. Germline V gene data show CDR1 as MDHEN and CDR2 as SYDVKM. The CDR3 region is CASHRREGGTGELFF. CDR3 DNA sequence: TGTGCCAGCCACCGGCGAGAGGGCGGCACCGGGGAGCTGTTTTTT.

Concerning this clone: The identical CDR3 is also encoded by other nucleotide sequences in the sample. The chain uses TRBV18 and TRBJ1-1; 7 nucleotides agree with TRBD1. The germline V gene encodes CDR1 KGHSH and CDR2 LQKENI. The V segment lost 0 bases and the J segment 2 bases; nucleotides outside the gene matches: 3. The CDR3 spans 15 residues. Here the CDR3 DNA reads TGTGCCAGCTCACCACCGGGACAGCAAAACACTGAAGCTTTCTTT. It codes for CASSPPGQQNTEAFF.

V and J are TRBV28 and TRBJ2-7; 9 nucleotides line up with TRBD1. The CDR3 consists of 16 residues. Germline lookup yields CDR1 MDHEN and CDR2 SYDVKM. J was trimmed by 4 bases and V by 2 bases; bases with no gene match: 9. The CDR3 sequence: CASSLGKGQGLYEQYF. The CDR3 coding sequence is TGTGCCAGCAGTTTAGGGAAGGGACAGGGCCTTTACGAGCAGTACTTC.

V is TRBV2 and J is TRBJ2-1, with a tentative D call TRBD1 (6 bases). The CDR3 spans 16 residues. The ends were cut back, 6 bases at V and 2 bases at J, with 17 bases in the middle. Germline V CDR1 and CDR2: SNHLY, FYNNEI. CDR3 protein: CASRWTPQGTYNEQFF. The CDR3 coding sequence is TGTGCCAGCAGATGGACTCCCCAGGGGACCTACAATGAGCAGTTCTTC.